The source of this T cell receptor (beta chain) is a study of blood T cell repertoires in COVID-19 (TCRdb year 2020). About the study as a whole: The collaborator samples originated in the United States, Italy and Spain and spanned the acute and convalescent phases of COVID-19. The material from the prospective study consisted of cDNA or gDNA derived from T cells, B-cell-depleted T cells, or PBMCs. The dataset comprised deeply sampled blood TCRbeta repertoires from subjects exposed to, actively infected with, or recovered from COVID-19. Sample metadata almost always included a de-identified subject ID, COVID-19 status, age in years and sex. The samples were drawn from two sources: the first 160 participants of the ongoing ImmuneRACE study, and fewer than 1,500 subjects contributed by 6 global collaborators. HLA class I and class II types, where available, came from metadata supplied by the sample provider rather than from assay-based typing. A freely available public database, intended as a resource for researchers studying the immune response to SARS-CoV-2, is where the repertoires were released.

The CDR3, cysteine through phenylalanine, is 13 amino acids long. The read is trimmed to its CDR3 DNA, 39 bases read in frame from base 1. At the junction V is shortened by 3 bases and J by 10 bases, with 10 bases in between. The germline V gene encodes CDR1 KGHSH and CDR2 LQKENI. TCRbeta CDR3 regions were amplified from genomic DNA using the immunoSEQ Assay, a bias-controlled multiplex PCR. On the authors' methods: Within the assay, amplification of reference gene primers was used to estimate how many nucleated cells each sample contained. To quantify the absolute abundance of each unique TCRbeta CDR3 rearrangement, sequence reads were collapsed and filtered. For each sample, productive Simpson clonality was calculated as the square root of Simpson's diversity index across productive rearrangements. What TCRdb holds here is the immuneACCESS table cut down to in-frame rearrangements. Part of the clones is not present; checked against another copy, under half of the missing clones reflect an unresolved V gene, and the others are unexplained. Clonal size and the V and J genes are those of that table, whereas D and trimming came from the DNA. In all, the sample holds under 200,000 clones, and about 90% of those were seen once. About 7% of the sample goes to the ten largest clones.

Participants in the prospective study were aged about 18 to 95 years, lived in 24 United States geographic areas, and enrolled through a virtual design. To assign participants to cohorts, the prospective study relied on clinical history that participants themselves reported in a screening survey and a study questionnaire. For ImmuneRACE Cohort 3, a participant was defined as recovered based on two consecutive negative NP/OP PCR tests, clearance by a healthcare professional, or resolution of symptoms. In the prospective study, whole blood, serum and a nasopharyngeal or oropharyngeal swab were collected from each participant by mobile phlebotomists. Over a roughly 2-month period, participants in the prospective study had the option of providing additional blood draws and questionnaires. Blood samples from the prospective study were shipped frozen or at room temperature prior to DNA extraction. Notes on this clone: Its antigen target is currently unknown. Nothing much larger sits one base from this clone, and base qualities are not available.

General findings and caveats noted by the study authors: The amount of clinical and demographic metadata varied by source and participant and was provided uncurated.

The sequence derives from a woman between 45 and 60 years old who had recovered from COVID-19. The specimen sequenced was PBMCs or T cells enriched from blood (not recorded which). The chain links TRBV18 with TRBJ1-6; there is no confident call for the D gene. The CDR3 in this case is CASSPEDGSPLHF. The bases are TGTGCCAGCTCACCGGAGGACGGCTCACCCCTCCACTTT.